These 31 T cell receptor beta chains were sequenced from one sample in a study of CD8+ T cells in alopecia areata. The treatment denotes: oral pan-JAK inhibitor, 5-10 mg twice daily. As the sequencing template, cDNA was produced by extracting RNA and reverse transcribing it. Assay: immunoSEQ multiplex PCR; the TCRdb copy retains only in-frame clones and omits some. The table shows 140,000 to 150,000 clones, with about 51% occurring only once. The sample was CD8+ T cells sorted from blood, taken at week 4, from a patient treated with tofacitinib. The origin of the receptors is a human donor with alopecia areata.

This rearrangement joins TRBV7-9 to TRBJ2-7, with TRBD1 matching over 9 bases. Trimming at V came to 7 bases and at J to 5 bases, leaving 9 bases not matched to a gene. The CDR3 runs 14 residues. Germline assignment: CDR1 SEHNR and CDR2 FQNEAQ (reference sequence). The CDR3 loop is CASTFTGGIDEQYF. The CDR3 DNA is TGTGCCAGCACCTTCACAGGGGGCATCGACGAGCAGTACTTC.

This chain uses TRBV5-6 with TRBJ2-1; D uncertain. CDR3 length: 11 amino acids. Trimming took off 3 bases at V and 8 bases at J, with 6 bases between the two ends. In germline, CDR1 is SGHDT, CDR2 YYEEEE. The CDR3 loop is CASSYKDEQFF. For the CDR3, the DNA is TGTGCCAGCAGCTACAAGGATGAGCAGTTCTTC.

The chain recombines TRBV5-4 with TRBJ1-1; TRBD1 matches at 10 bases. The CDR3 contains 15 residues. V trimming: 4 bases; J trimming: 0 bases; junction bases outside the gene matches: 3. Germline assignment: CDR1 SGHNT and CDR2 YYREEE (reference sequence). Written as DNA, the CDR3 is TGTGCCAGCAGCCAGGACAGGGGGTTGAACACTGAAGCTTTCTTT. Translating gives CASSQDRGLNTEAFF.

The rearrangement links TRBV25-1 to TRBJ2-3; 7 bases match TRBD2. This CDR3 is built from 11 residues. J was trimmed by 7 bases and V by 9 bases; bases with no gene match: 4. The germline CDR1 and CDR2 sequences are MGHDK and SYGVNS. The CDR3 here is CASTGGHTQYF. The CDR3 bases are TGTGCCAGTACGGGGGGACATACGCAGTATTTT.

The J gene is TRBJ1-1, the V gene TRBV29-1; D may be TRBD1 (6 bases). Trimming removed 5 bases from V and 10 bases from J, with 17 bases in between. The CDR3 covers 12 residues. Per the germline V gene, CDR1 is SQVTM and CDR2 is ANQGSEA. The chain's CDR3 is CSVQLDSLRAFF. As DNA, the CDR3 is TGCAGCGTTCAACTGGACAGCCTTCGAGCTTTCTTT.

This rearrangement joins TRBV30 to TRBJ1-1; possibly TRBD1 for D (5 bases). This CDR3 is 13 amino acids long. V shed 3 bases and J shed 1 base, with 9 bases lying between them. Looked up from germline, CDR1 is GTSNPN and CDR2 is SVGIG (reference sequence). The CDR3 loop reads CAWRTQGNTEAFF. The CDR3 DNA follows: TGTGCCTGGAGAACCCAGGGGAACACTGAAGCTTTCTTT.

There are a few counts of this clone. V gene TRBV9 combines with J gene TRBJ2-7; TRBD1 agrees at 9 bases. Germline CDR1 is SGDLS and CDR2 is YYNGEE. CDR3 length: 15 residues. J gave up 5 bases and V 0 bases, and 6 bases lay outside the gene matches. CDR3 sequence reads: CASSVEGQGFHEQYF. The CDR3 nucleotides are TGTGCCAGCAGCGTAGAGGGACAGGGTTTCCACGAGCAGTACTTC.

The CDR3 coding sequence is TGCAGCGTTGTTGAGGGGGGGCTCAATGAGCAGTTCTTC. Its translation: CSVVEGGLNEQFF. The chain carries TRBV29-1 and TRBJ2-1; D is perhaps TRBD2 (7 bases). CDR3 length: 13 residues. Germline V gene sequence: CDR1 SQVTM, CDR2 ANQGSEA. The V end was cut by 4 bases, the J end by 6 bases, with 13 bases between.

V usage is TRBV5-1 and J usage is TRBJ2-7, with 7 bases lining up with TRBD1. The length of the CDR3 is 13 residues. Germline CDR1 and CDR2: SGHRS and YFSETQ. V was pared by 4 bases and J by 6 bases, with 7 bases of the junction left unmatched. CDR3 in DNA: TGCGCCAGCAGCCTCCAGGGGGTTCGCGAGCAGTACTTC. It yields the protein CASSLQGVREQYF.

V gene TRBV30 combines with J gene TRBJ1-1; D call uncertain. The CDR3 has 12 amino acids. The V end was cut by 3 bases, the J end by 1 base, with 6 bases between. Looked up from germline, CDR1 is GTSNPN and CDR2 is SVGIG (reference sequence). CDR3 sequence: CAWSRPNTEAFF. DNA of the CDR3: TGTGCCTGGAGCAGACCGAACACTGAAGCTTTCTTT.

This chain uses TRBV5-6 with TRBJ2-1; D remains unclear. The CDR3 sequence is 14 residues long. Trimming pared 1 base from V and 10 bases from J, leaving 15 bases between. In germline, CDR1 is SGHDT, CDR2 YYEEEE. This CDR3 is CASSLIGLVSEQFF. The CDR3 coding sequence is TGTGCCAGCAGCTTGATAGGCCTAGTCAGCGAGCAGTTCTTC.

The chain employs TRBV9 and TRBJ2-3; 7 bases agree with TRBD2. This CDR3 is 14 amino acids long. The germline V gene has CDR1 SGDLS and CDR2 YYNGEE. With 4 bases clipped from V and 1 base from J, the junction kept 3 bases outside the gene matches. DNA of the CDR3: TGTGCCAGCAGCTTGGGGGGGGGCACAGATACGCAGTATTTT. Translating gives CASSLGGGTDTQYF.

This chain uses TRBV30 with TRBJ2-3; D unresolved. The CDR3 totals 12 residues. V dropped 1 base and J dropped 5 bases, with 7 bases sitting between them. Looked up from germline, CDR1 is GTSNPN and CDR2 is SVGIG (reference sequence). The CDR3: CAWSAYRDTQYF. CDR3 coding DNA: TGTGCCTGGAGTGCCTACCGAGATACGCAGTATTTT.

This sequence joins TRBV18 and TRBJ2-7; TRBD1 matches at 8 bases. The CDR3 runs to 16 residues. The V gene's germline CDR1 is KGHSH and CDR2 LQKENI. With V trimmed by 1 base and J by 7 bases, 12 bases remained unmatched. CDR3 protein: CASSPRRDRSHPEQYF. The CDR3, as DNA: TGTGCCAGCTCACCACGCCGGGACAGGTCTCACCCGGAGCAGTACTTC.

With regard to this clone: Other nucleotide sequences from this sample produce the same CDR3. This chain joins TRBV14 and TRBJ2-1; D is unresolved. Germline lookup yields CDR1 SGHDN and CDR2 FVKESK. This CDR3 spans 13 amino acids. Trimming removed 1 base at V and 7 bases at J, with 8 bases between. The CDR3 reads CASSQVEGNEQFF. As DNA, the CDR3 is TGTGCCAGCAGCCAAGTCGAAGGAAATGAGCAGTTCTTC.

On this clone itself: At the DNA level, this CDR3 is encoded by other sequences in the same sample as well. The rearrangement uses TRBV30 and TRBJ1-1; D gene uncertain. Germline values: CDR1 GTSNPN, CDR2 SVGIG (reference sequence). The V and J ends lost 1 base and 1 base respectively, with 4 bases between them. This CDR3 contains 12 residues. The chain's CDR3 is CAWSGSNTEAFF. The CDR3 bases are TGTGCCTGGAGTGGCTCGAACACTGAAGCTTTCTTT.

The CDR3 bases are TGTGCCAGCAGTTCTCGGACAGATACTAACTATGGCTACACCTTC. Translation gives CASSSRTDTNYGYTF. This chain links TRBV27 with TRBJ1-2; tentative D call: TRBD1 (6 bases). The CDR3 is 15 residues long. Germline V gene sequence: CDR1 MNHEY, CDR2 SMNVEV (reference sequence). V was shortened by 4 bases and J by 0 bases, with 12 bases between the two germline ends.

The chain combines TRBV13 with TRBJ2-4, with D unclear. Germline assignment: CDR1 PRHDT and CDR2 FYEKMQ (reference sequence). The CDR3 runs to 12 residues. V was clipped by 1 base and J by 5 bases, with 3 bases between them. This CDR3 is CASSLEENIQYF. As DNA, the CDR3 is TGTGCCAGCAGCTTAGAAGAAAACATTCAGTACTTC.

This clone has a handful of counts. The chain has TRBV29-1 and TRBJ2-3; weak D call: TRBD1 (7 bases). CDR1 and CDR2 from the germline V gene are SQVTM and ANQGSEA. With 4 bases removed from V and 4 bases from J, the gap between germline ends came to 12 bases. The CDR3 extends over 13 amino acids. The CDR3 bases are TGCAGCGTTGCGGGGGACAGACCAGATACGCAGTATTTT. This gives the protein CSVAGDRPDTQYF.

This clone was picked up a small number of times. The chain has TRBV13 and TRBJ2-5; TRBD1 or TRBD2 may be the D gene (7 bases each). The CDR3 is 15 amino acids. CDR1 is PRHDT, CDR2 FYEKMQ, per germline (reference sequence). Deletions cut 5 bases from V and 4 bases from J, with 17 bases between. The CDR3 nucleotides read TGTGCCAGCAGCCCTACAGGGGAGGGTGGAGAGACCCAGTACTTC. It is translated as CASSPTGEGGETQYF.

The gene calls are TRBV13 and TRBJ2-1; D is possibly TRBD1 or TRBD2 (5 bases each). The germline V and J ends were trimmed by 5 bases and 3 bases, with 17 bases remaining between them. There are 16 residues in the CDR3. The germline CDR1 and CDR2 sequences are PRHDT and FYEKMQ (reference sequence). DNA for the CDR3: TGTGCCAGCAGCCCCCAAGGGGAGAGATACTACAATGAGCAGTTCTTC. Translated: CASSPQGERYYNEQFF.

This clone has a handful of counts. The chain couples TRBV7-9 to TRBJ1-1, with D perhaps matching TRBD1 (5 bases). The CDR3 spans 15 residues. Germline V CDR1 and CDR2: SEHNR, FQNEAQ (reference sequence). V lost 3 bases and J lost 1, with 12 bases in between. CDR3 protein: CASSLPGRGNTEAFF. The CDR3 coding sequence is TGTGCCAGCAGCTTGCCCGGGAGGGGGAACACTGAAGCTTTCTTT.

The chain carries TRBV7-9 and TRBJ2-5; possibly TRBD1 or TRBD2 for D (5 bases each). The closer fit of TRBJ2-7 to the DNA end suggests the J call may be wrong. The CDR3 totals 15 residues. From germline, CDR1 is SEHNR and CDR2 FQNEAQ (reference sequence). This chain's CDR3 is CASSPRDGTNHEQYF. CDR3 in DNA: TGTGCCAGCAGCCCCAGGGACGGTACAAACCACGAGCAGTACTTC.

This clone was recorded a few times. This chain connects TRBV7-9 to TRBJ2-2; no clear D gene. Germline CDR1 SEHNR, CDR2 FQNEAQ (reference sequence). The CDR3 is made up of 13 amino acids. V lost 5 bases, J lost 8 bases, and 12 bases lay in between. The CDR3 is CASSIPEGGELFF. The CDR3 DNA follows: TGTGCCAGCAGCATCCCGGAAGGAGGGGAGCTGTTTTTT.

The chain combines TRBV6-6 with TRBJ2-7; 8 bases line up with TRBD2. There are 13 residues in the CDR3. Trimming cost V 6 bases and J 1 base; bases outside gene matches: 2. Per the germline V gene, CDR1 is MNHNY and CDR2 is SVGAGI (reference sequence). DNA of the CDR3: TGTGCCAGCAGCCCGGGGGGGTCCTACGAGCAGTACTTC. This sequence encodes CASSPGGSYEQYF.

The chain joins TRBV13 to TRBJ1-1; 7 bases map to TRBD1. The CDR3 runs to 14 residues. Germline CDR1 reads PRHDT; CDR2 reads FYEKMQ (reference sequence). V gave up 5 bases and J gave up 0 bases; unmatched junction bases: 3. The CDR3 sequence: CASSQDRMNTEAFF. The CDR3 DNA is TGTGCCAGCAGCCAGGACAGGATGAACACTGAAGCTTTCTTT.

A few counts support this clone. The same CDR3 also results from other DNA sequences found in this sample. V and J are TRBV6-1 and TRBJ2-7, with D possibly matching TRBD1 (6 bases). Germline-derived CDR1 and CDR2 are MNHNS and SASEGT. This CDR3 region has 14 residues. V shed 3 bases and J shed 0 bases, with 9 bases lying between them. CDR3 loop: CASSDPGHSYEQYF. In DNA form, the CDR3 reads TGTGCCAGCAGTGACCCGGGACACTCCTACGAGCAGTACTTC.

This rearrangement joins TRBV5-6 to TRBJ2-7; TRBD1 aligns across 8 bases. Germline CDR1 is SGHDT and CDR2 is YYEEEE. V gave up 4 bases and J gave up 4 bases; unmatched junction bases: 1. CDR3 length: 12 residues. CDR3 nucleotides: TGTGCCAGCAGCAGGGACAGGTACGAGCAGTACTTC. Protein: CASSRDRYEQYF. The whole variable domain, filled in from reference TRBV5-6 and TRBJ2-7, reads DAGVTQSPTHLIKTRGQQVTLRCSPKSGHDTVSWYQQALGQGPQFIFQYYEEEERQRGNFPDRFSGHQFPNYSSELNVNALLLGDSALYLCASSRDRYEQYFGPGTRLTVT.

This rearrangement joins TRBV13 to TRBJ1-1; 8 bases map to TRBD1. This CDR3 contains 15 residues. Trimming at V came to 4 bases and at J to 7 bases, leaving 11 bases not matched to a gene. Germline V gene lookup returns CDR1 PRHDT and CDR2 FYEKMQ (reference sequence). In nucleotides, the CDR3 is TGTGCCAGCAGCTCTACCGGGACAGGCAAGATTGAAGCTTTCTTT. Protein: CASSSTGTGKIEAFF.

This clone was picked up a small number of times. The chain combines TRBV30 with TRBJ2-7; the match to TRBD1 covers 9 bases. CDR3 length: 14 amino acids. V shed 0 bases, J shed 3 bases, and the junction held 3 bases outside the gene matches. Germline-derived CDR1 and CDR2 are GTSNPN and SVGIG (reference sequence). The CDR3 loop reads CAWSVGQGGYEQYF. DNA of the CDR3: TGTGCCTGGAGTGTGGGACAGGGTGGCTACGAGCAGTACTTC.

The V gene is TRBV13, the J gene TRBJ2-7; maybe TRBD1 (5 bases). Germline values: CDR1 PRHDT, CDR2 FYEKMQ (reference sequence). The ends were cut back, 3 bases at V and 0 bases at J, with 9 bases in the middle. This CDR3 region has 14 residues. The CDR3 is CASSFGDSSYEQYF. DNA for the CDR3: TGTGCCAGCAGCTTCGGCGACAGCTCCTACGAGCAGTACTTC. The full variable domain, its missing parts supplied by reference TRBV13 and TRBJ2-7, is AAGVIQSPRHLIKEKRETATLKCYPIPRHDTVYWYQQGPGQDPQFLISFYEKMQSDKGSIPDRFSAQQFSDYHSELNMSSLELGDSALYFCASSFGDSSYEQYFGPGTRLTVT.